The subject of this entry is one T cell receptor beta chain. This clone was observed at least ten times. Its cognate antigen has yet to be identified. Base-call qualities are not available, and no considerably larger clone is one nucleotide away. Libraries were made using PCR. Sequenced on an Illumina HiSeq 4000. High-throughput sequencing was used to profile the TCR beta-chain CDR3 region of each patient. The original methods were these. Drawing on CDR3 differences between clinicopathological groups, the researchers built a classifier meant to tell apart patients with distant-metastatic papillary thyroid cancer. To measure repertoire diversity the researchers used the Shannon index, while the Morisita-Horn index served to gauge how similar the tumor and blood repertoires were. The raw public data were reprocessed by TCRdb itself: fastp quality trimming at Q25, MiXCR clonotype calling, in-frame beta chains only. TCRdb's processing, not the authors' own work, is the source of the V and J calls. This sample lists about 64,000 clones; about 4% were detected once. The top ten clonotypes cover 20% to 25% of the sample.

Before undergoing thyroid surgery, none of the patients had been given any kind of treatment. Patient clinical samples collected from about 2012 to 2019 were retrospectively analysed using T-cell receptor beta sequencing. This entry comes from a study of metastatic and nonmetastatic thyroid tumors (dated by TCRdb to the early 2020s). Regarding the study in general: For patients with malignant and with benign thyroid disease, the researchers compared repertoires between peripheral blood samples and tumor or nodule tissue samples. Results the study describes overall, beyond this receptor: In both blood and tumor samples, malignant tumors were reported to have significantly higher TCR beta diversity than benign nodules.

From the cysteine through the phenylalanine, the CDR3 covers 13 amino acids. Only the CDR3 region is kept as DNA, spanning 39 bases read in frame from base 1. Based on the germline V gene, the CDR1 and CDR2 sequences are MNHNS and SASEGT. V is pared back by 10 bases and J by 6 bases, with 16 bases lying between the germline termini. The origin of this receptor is a female donor with papillary thyroid cancer or a benign thyroid nodule (not recorded which). Some clones in this sample may be carry-over from other donors' samples. The chain is made from TRBV6-1 and TRBJ1-5; the D region possibly corresponds to TRBD1 (5 bases align). Material: blood. The CDR3 amino acid sequence is: CATTDSPSQPQHF. The DNA sequence is as follows: TGTGCCACCACCGACAGCCCGAGTCAGCCCCAGCATTTT.